The clone carrying this T cell receptor (beta chain) was seen a few times. Its target is unknown. Sequencing was performed with immunoSEQ multiplex PCR; in TCRdb, only in-frame clones are kept and a portion is missing. The sample contains some 28,000 clones, about 62% of which appear only once. These data come from a study of cytotoxic CD8 clonotypes in ibrutinib-treated CLL. The wider study: Once patients had received a median 12 months of treatment, range 6 to 36, response samples were obtained.

Cryopreserved PBMCs provided about 2 micrograms of genomic DNA for the TCR beta libraries. Findings and caveats of the study: Private clonotypes, not public ones, expanded at ibrutinib response.

The CDR3 spans 17 residues. Looked up from germline, CDR1 is MNHEY and CDR2 is SMNVEV (reference sequence). The V gene end was trimmed by 0 bases and the J gene end by 6 bases; junction bases not matched to a gene: 10. The sample consisted of PBMCs, taken before ibrutinib treatment. The rearrangement links TRBV27 to TRBJ1-2, with 10 bases fitting TRBD1. The TCR sequence derives from a human donor with chronic lymphocytic leukemia. DNA for the CDR3: TGTGCCAGCAGTTTATCGACGGGACAGGGGTTTCTAGATGGCTACACCTTC. It is translated as CASSLSTGQGFLDGYTF.